These 26 T cell receptor beta chains were sequenced from one sample in a study of post-analysis software for immune sequencing data. Each TCR beta cDNA library carried unique molecular identifiers. TCRdb ran MiXCR on the PCR reads and lists one entry per CDR3 protein. The sample includes under 650,000 distinct CDR3 sequences, 40% to 50% of them seen just once. Study results and caveats: Patients showed TRBV5-6, TRBV5-1 and TRBV20-1 among 4 or 5 TRBV segments more frequent than in controls.

Their specific antigens are unknown. Sequencing was done on a sample of blood. The source of these receptors is a girl under 18 with multiple sclerosis.

The V call is TRBV12-3 or TRBV12-4, the J call TRBJ1-2; possible D gene TRBD1, 5 bases. This CDR3 is built from 13 residues. Trimming left V 6 bases short and J 4 bases short, with 12 bases between. CDR3 sequence: CASSTEQAYGYTF. CDR3 coding DNA: TGTGCCAGCAGCACCGAACAGGCCTATGGCTACACCTTC.

This chain links TRBV5-1 with TRBJ1-2, with 7 bases fitting TRBD1. The CDR3 has 14 residues. CDR1 is SGHRS and CDR2 is YFSETQ in the germline V gene. With V trimmed by 2 bases and J by 0 bases, 1 base remained unmatched. In nucleotides, the CDR3 is TGCGCCAGCAGCTTTACAGGGGCTAACTATGGCTACACCTTC. Protein product: CASSFTGANYGYTF.

Of note for this clonotype: One end of the junction is discordant with germline, which a read error may explain. The chain employs TRBV12-3 or TRBV12-4 and TRBJ2-1, with D tentatively TRBD1 (6 bases). The CDR3 is made up of 15 amino acids. Here the CDR3 DNA reads TGTGCCTGCAGTTTCCCGGCAGGGGTAGAAAATGAGCAGTTCTTC. Protein sequence: CACSFPAGVENEQFF.

This clonotype appeared a few times. J is TRBJ2-1 and V is TRBV5-8; no firm D call. Germline V lookup: CDR1 SGHTS, CDR2 YDEGEE. The V end was cut by 3 bases, the J end by 1 base, with 11 bases between. This CDR3 region has 15 residues. The CDR3 sequence is CASSSDGLSYNEQFF. The DNA for the CDR3 is TGTGCCAGCAGCTCGGATGGTCTTTCCTACAATGAGCAGTTCTTC.

This chain uses TRBV6-5 with TRBJ2-7; perhaps D is TRBD1 or TRBD2 (5 bases each). This CDR3 region has 12 residues. The V gene lost 7 bases and the J gene lost 2 bases, with 9 bases spanning the gap. Germline CDR1 MNHEY, CDR2 SVGAGI. CDR3 in DNA: TGTGCCAGCAAGACAGCGGCCTACGAGCAGTACTTC. Its protein product is CASKTAAYEQYF.

DNA for the CDR3: TGTGCCAGCAGCTTACAGCGGGGGGCCTATGGCTACACCTTC. It is translated as CASSLQRGAYGYTF. This sequence joins TRBV7-2 and TRBJ1-2; maybe TRBD1 (6 bases). V lost 2 bases to trimming and J lost 4 bases, with 11 bases between them. Germline V CDR1 and CDR2: SGHTA, FQGNSA. This CDR3 region has 14 residues.

This clonotype was observed a few times. The rearrangement links TRBV20-1 to TRBJ1-2; D possibly corresponds to TRBD1 (5 bases). Germline loops: CDR1 DFQATT, CDR2 SNEGSKA (reference sequence). The CDR3 spans 13 residues. Trimming took 2 bases from V and 4 from J, leaving 11 bases between them. The DNA of the CDR3 is TGCAGTGCTAGAAAACAGGACATCTATGGCTACACCTTC. Translated, it gives CSARKQDIYGYTF.

Here the CDR3 DNA reads TGCAGCGTTGAGGCTACAGGGGGAGTTGGAGCTTTCTTT. Protein sequence: CSVEATGGVGAFF. This sequence joins TRBV29-1 and TRBJ1-1; 8 bases fit TRBD1. Germline CDR1 SQVTM, CDR2 ANQGSEA. The V and J ends lost 3 bases and 10 bases, in that order; junction bases with no gene match: 10. The length of the CDR3 is 13 residues.

The chain joins TRBV29-1 to TRBJ2-7; 7 nucleotides match TRBD2. This CDR3 region has 14 residues. Per germline, CDR1 SQVTM and CDR2 ANQGSEA. V shed 7 bases and J 2 bases; nucleotides not matched to a gene: 11. CDR3 region: CSGSSGLGAYEQYF. For the CDR3, the DNA is TGCAGCGGTTCTAGCGGTCTTGGGGCCTACGAGCAGTACTTC.

The chain recombines TRBV11-3 with TRBJ2-5; TRBD1 matches at 8 bases. The DNA matches TRBJ2-7 better at its end, which makes the J call doubtful. Germline V gene lookup returns CDR1 SGHNT and CDR2 YENEEA. CDR3 length equals 14 residues. The CDR3 reads CASSFQGAQDEQYF. The CDR3 DNA follows: TGTGCCAGCAGCTTCCAGGGGGCGCAAGACGAGCAGTACTTC.

The rearrangement uses TRBV12-3 or TRBV12-4 and TRBJ2-7; the match to TRBD2 covers 10 bases. This CDR3 spans 15 amino acids. V shed 3 bases, J shed 2 bases, and the junction held 4 bases outside the gene matches. The CDR3 loop reads CASSFRTSGPYEQYF. CDR3 bases: TGTGCCAGCAGTTTCCGGACTAGCGGTCCCTACGAGCAGTACTTC.

This clonotype was seen a single time. J is TRBJ2-1 and V is TRBV12-3 or TRBV12-4; 8 bases agree with TRBD2. This CDR3 region has 16 residues. V lost 6 bases and J lost 1; bases outside the gene matches: 8. CDR3 residues: CASSPTSAESYNEQFF. CDR3 coding DNA: TGTGCCAGCAGCCCGACTAGCGCGGAATCCTACAATGAGCAGTTCTTC.

The chain carries TRBV6-6 and TRBJ2-5; the D gene could be TRBD1 or TRBD2 (6 bases each). Per the germline V gene, CDR1 is MNHNY and CDR2 is SVGAGI (reference sequence). V was pared by 2 bases and J by 5 bases, with 12 bases between. The CDR3 loop spans 14 amino acids. CDR3 amino acids: CASSYTQGGETQYF. CDR3 coding DNA: TGTGCCAGCAGTTACACACAGGGAGGCGAGACCCAGTACTTC.

To note about this clonotype: Sequence at one end of the junction differs from germline and may be a read error. This sequence joins TRBV7-7 and TRBJ2-5; 8 bases line up with TRBD1. The J call may be in error: the DNA end matches TRBJ2-7 better. From germline, CDR1 is SSHAT and CDR2 FNYEAQ (reference sequence). The CDR3 spans 15 residues. The CDR3 nucleotides read TGTGCTAGCAGCTTAGGACAGGGAGGTGCGTACGAGCAGTACTTC. Its translation: CASSLGQGGAYEQYF.

V and J are TRBV6-5 and TRBJ2-2; no reliable D call. V shed 4 bases and J shed 6 bases, with 6 bases lying between them. The V gene's germline CDR1 is MNHEY and CDR2 SVGAGI. The CDR3 length is 12 residues. The DNA of the CDR3 is TGTGCCAGCAGTTCTCTGGCCGGGGAGCTGTTTTTT. Protein: CASSSLAGELFF.

V usage is TRBV6-1 and J usage is TRBJ2-7; 9 bases are a match to TRBD2. Germline V lookup: CDR1 MNHNS, CDR2 SASEGT. CDR3 length: 13 residues. With 6 bases clipped from V and 6 bases from J, the junction kept 6 bases outside the gene matches. CDR3 sequence (DNA): TGTGCCAGCAGGTTAGCGGGAGCGGGCGAGCAGTACTTC. Translating it yields CASRLAGAGEQYF.

This clonotype was seen a handful of times. V gene TRBV7-9 combines with J gene TRBJ2-7; tentatively, D is TRBD2 (5 bases). Germline CDR1 is SEHNR and CDR2 is FQNEAQ (reference sequence). The CDR3 totals 14 residues. Trimming removed 5 bases at V and 5 bases at J, with 16 bases between. CDR3 region: CASSLTRVLHEQYF. In DNA form, the CDR3 reads TGTGCCAGCAGCCTCACTAGGGTTCTCCACGAGCAGTACTTC.

This clonotype was detected only a few times. The V and J genes are TRBV6-5 and TRBJ1-2, with 11 bases matching TRBD1. Losses at the gene ends were 5 bases for V and 4 bases for J; bases not matched to a gene: 18. Per germline, CDR1 MNHEY and CDR2 SVGAGI. The CDR3 extends over 19 amino acids. CDR3 sequence reads: CASSQLAQDRGHEGYGYTF. The DNA for the CDR3 is TGTGCCAGCAGTCAACTCGCGCAGGACAGGGGGCATGAAGGCTATGGCTACACCTTC.

This clonotype was seen at least ten times. J is TRBJ2-7 and V is TRBV29-1; 11 bases line up with TRBD1. Trimming at V came to 8 bases and at J to 1 base, leaving 7 bases not matched to a gene. CDR1 SQVTM and CDR2 ANQGSEA come from the germline V gene. The CDR3 runs to 14 residues. Written as DNA, the CDR3 is TGCAGCTCAACCGGGACAGGGGGATCCTACGAGCAGTACTTC. As protein: CSSTGTGGSYEQYF.

DNA of the CDR3: TGTGCCAGCAGTTACGGGATCTCCTACGAGCAGTACTTC. Protein sequence: CASSYGISYEQYF. V gene TRBV6-2 or TRBV6-3 combines with J gene TRBJ2-7; no definite D call. Germline V gene lookup returns CDR1 MNHEY and CDR2 SVGEGT. CDR3 length: 13 amino acids. V was trimmed by 2 bases and J by 0 bases, leaving 5 bases between them.

This clonotype occurred once. A read error may produce the germline difference seen at one junction end. This chain joins TRBV5-1 and TRBJ2-1; 11 bases map to TRBD2. Germline CDR1 SGHRS, CDR2 YFSETQ. This CDR3 contains 17 residues. The CDR3 nucleotides are TGCGCCGGCAGCTTGGATCTAGCGGGAGGTTCCTACAATGAGCAGTTCTTC. This gives the protein CAGSLDLAGGSYNEQFF. The entire variable domain, with the rest obtained from reference TRBV5-1 and TRBJ2-1, is as follows: KAGVTQTPRYLIKTRGQQVTLSCSPISGHRSVSWYQQTPGQGLQFLFEYFSETQRNKGNFPGRFSGRQFSNSRSEMNVSTLELGDSALYLCAGSLDLAGGSYNEQFFGPGTRLTVL.

The chain's CDR3 is CASSLGQGSRNGYTF. The CDR3 DNA is TGCGCCAGCAGCTTGGGACAGGGATCTAGGAATGGCTACACCTTC. This chain connects TRBV5-1 to TRBJ1-2; 7 bases fit TRBD1. Germline trimming cut 0 bases from V and 6 bases from J; bases unmatched to any gene: 8. The CDR3 sequence is 15 residues long. Germline V gene lookup returns CDR1 SGHRS and CDR2 YFSETQ.

This clonotype was seen only a few times. This chain joins TRBV6-1 and TRBJ1-5, with D possibly TRBD1 on 6 matching bases. The CDR3 has 15 amino acids. Trimming took 7 bases from V and 2 from J, leaving 15 bases between them. Germline V lookup: CDR1 MNHNS, CDR2 SASEGT. The CDR3 sequence: CASKGERGGNQPQHF. The CDR3 nucleotides read TGTGCCAGCAAGGGTGAGAGGGGGGGCAATCAGCCCCAGCATTTT.

This chain's CDR3 is CASSPPLGGYTF. The DNA for the CDR3 is TGTGCCAGCAGTCCCCCCCTTGGGGGCTACACCTTC. The chain joins TRBV25-1 to TRBJ1-2; D gene ambiguous. The CDR3 length is 12 residues. V dropped 5 bases and J dropped 8 bases, with 12 bases sitting between them. Germline V gene data show CDR1 as MGHDK and CDR2 as SYGVNS.

The gene calls are TRBV24-1 and TRBJ2-1; possible D gene TRBD1, 6 bases. Germline values: CDR1 KGHDR, CDR2 SFDVKD. The V and J ends lost 10 bases and 0 bases respectively, with 9 bases between them. This CDR3 comprises 13 residues. The CDR3 region has the DNA TGTGCCACAGGGACAAACTCCTACAATGAGCAGTTCTTC. As protein: CATGTNSYNEQFF.

This clonotype was counted between two and nine times. The CDR3 coding sequence is TGTGCCAGCAGCTTAGCTAACAATCCCGGAGGAGAGACCCAGTACTTC. It codes for CASSLANNPGGETQYF. The rearrangement joins TRBV7-9 to TRBJ2-5, with a possible D match to TRBD2 (5 bases). Germline lookup yields CDR1 SEHNR and CDR2 FQNEAQ (reference sequence). V lost 0 bases and J 4 bases, leaving 15 bases between the germline ends. The CDR3 extends over 16 amino acids.